This T cell receptor (beta chain) derives from a study of PD-L1 blockade in urothelial cancer. Turning to the study itself: Patients started atezolizumab around 2014, 1,200 mg intravenously every 3 weeks. Between 0 and 3 chemotherapy regimens preceded treatment for each patient. A median approximately 140,000 T cells were found in blood samples.

A note on this clone: The antigen is undetermined.

The CDR3 sequence is 19 residues long. V trimming: 0 bases; J trimming: 4 bases; junction bases outside the gene matches: 16. Germline values: CDR1 MDHEN, CDR2 SYDVKM. Here immunoSEQ multiplex PCR was the method, and the copy in TCRdb shows in-frame clones only, minus some. The sample gives tens of thousands of clones, roughly 82% of which show up once; 3% to 3.5% is in the top ten. Study observations and caveats: Tumor-associated blood clones were expanded more by durable-benefit patients at 3 weeks.

The V gene is TRBV28, the J gene TRBJ2-5; 8 bases are a match to TRBD2. Material: PBMCs, obtained around atezolizumab (anti-PD-L1) treatment. This TCR came from a man aged 65 to 79 with urothelial cancer. In DNA form, the CDR3 reads TGTGCCAGCAGTTTATGGGCTAGCGGGCCCTCGGGGACGGGAGAGACCCAGTACTTC. Residues: CASSLWASGPSGTGETQYF.